This T cell receptor (beta chain) stems from a study of blood T cell repertoires in COVID-19. Per the germline V gene, CDR1 is ENHRY and CDR2 is SYGVKD. Deletions cut 3 bases from V and 0 bases from J, with 5 bases between. The CDR3 is 13 residues long. Assay: immunoSEQ multiplex PCR; the TCRdb copy retains only in-frame clones and omits some. Among 110,000 to 150,000 clones listed, approximately 90% were seen once. The V call is TRBV10-3, the J call TRBJ2-5, with D unclear. This clonotype originated in a woman over 75 with acute or convalescent COVID-19. The sequenced sample was peripheral blood. The CDR3 DNA reads TGTGCCATCAGTGACAACAACCAAGAGACCCAGTACTTC. Protein: CAISDNNQETQYF.